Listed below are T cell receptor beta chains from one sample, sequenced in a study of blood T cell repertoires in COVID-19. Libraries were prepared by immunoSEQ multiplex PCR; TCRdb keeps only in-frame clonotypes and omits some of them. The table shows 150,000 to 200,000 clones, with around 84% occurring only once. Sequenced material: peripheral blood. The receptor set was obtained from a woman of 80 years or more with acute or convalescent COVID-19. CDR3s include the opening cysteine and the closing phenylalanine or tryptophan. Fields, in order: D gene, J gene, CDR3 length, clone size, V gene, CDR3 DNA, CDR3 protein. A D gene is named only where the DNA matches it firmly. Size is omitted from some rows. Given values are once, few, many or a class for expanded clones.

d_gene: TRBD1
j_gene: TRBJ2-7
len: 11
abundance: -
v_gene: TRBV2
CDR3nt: TGTGCCAGCAGTGCTACGACAGGGGGCCACTTC
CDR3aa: CASSATTGGHF

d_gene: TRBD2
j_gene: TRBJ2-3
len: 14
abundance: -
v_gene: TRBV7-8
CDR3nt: TGTGCCAGCAGCCAGGGGACTAGTAGAGATACGCAGTATTTT
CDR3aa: CASSQGTSRDTQYF

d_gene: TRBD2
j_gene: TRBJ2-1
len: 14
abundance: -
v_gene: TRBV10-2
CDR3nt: TGCGCCAGCAAAACTAGCGGGATGACGAATGAGCAGTTCTTC
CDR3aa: CASKTSGMTNEQFF

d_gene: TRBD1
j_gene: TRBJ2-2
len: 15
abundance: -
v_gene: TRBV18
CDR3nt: TGTGCCAGCTCACCACCGGGACAGGGGGCCGGGGAGCTGTTTTTT
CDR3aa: CASSPPGQGAGELFF

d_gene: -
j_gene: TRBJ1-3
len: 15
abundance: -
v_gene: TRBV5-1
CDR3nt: TGCGCCAGCAGCTTGGACAGGGTTTTTGGAAACACCATATATTTT
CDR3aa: CASSLDRVFGNTIYF

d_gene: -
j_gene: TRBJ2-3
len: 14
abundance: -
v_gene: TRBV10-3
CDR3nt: TGTGCCATCAGCTCTCCGGGTATCGAGGGCACGCAGTATTTT
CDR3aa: CAISSPGIEGTQYF

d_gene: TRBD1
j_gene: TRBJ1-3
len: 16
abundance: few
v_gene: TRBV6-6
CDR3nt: TGTGCCAGCAGTTACGGGACAGGGGGCTCTGGAAACACCATATATTTT
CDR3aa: CASSYGTGGSGNTIYF

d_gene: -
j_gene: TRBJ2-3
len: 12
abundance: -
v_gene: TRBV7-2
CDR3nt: TGTGCCAGCAGCTTTAACACAGATACGCAGTATTTT
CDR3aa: CASSFNTDTQYF

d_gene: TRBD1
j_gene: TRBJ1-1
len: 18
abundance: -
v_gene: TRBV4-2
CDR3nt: TGTGCCAGCAGCCCCCTAACAGGGGAAGGGGGGTTAAACACTGAAGCTTTCTTT
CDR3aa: CASSPLTGEGGLNTEAFF

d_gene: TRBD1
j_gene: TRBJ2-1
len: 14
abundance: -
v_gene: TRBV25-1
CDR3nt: TGTGCCAGCAGTGGAGGACAGGGTTTCAATGAGCAGTTCTTC
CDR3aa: CASSGGQGFNEQFF

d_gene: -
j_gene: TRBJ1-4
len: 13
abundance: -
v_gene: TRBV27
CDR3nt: TGTGCCAGCAAGGGGCGTTGGAATGAAAAACTGTTTTTT
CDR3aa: CASKGRWNEKLFF

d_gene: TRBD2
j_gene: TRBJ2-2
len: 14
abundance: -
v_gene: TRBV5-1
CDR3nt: TGCGCCAGCAGCCCAAGCGGGGTGGCCGGGGAGCTGTTTTTT
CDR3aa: CASSPSGVAGELFF

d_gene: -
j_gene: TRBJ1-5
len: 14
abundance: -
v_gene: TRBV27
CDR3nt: TGTGCCAGCAGGATGGGGGGTTTGAATCAGCCCCAGCATTTT
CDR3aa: CASRMGGLNQPQHF

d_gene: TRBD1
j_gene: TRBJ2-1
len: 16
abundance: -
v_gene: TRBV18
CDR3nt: TGTGCCAGCTCACCGAGGACAGGCGCCTCGATCAATGAGCAGTTCTTC
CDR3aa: CASSPRTGASINEQFF

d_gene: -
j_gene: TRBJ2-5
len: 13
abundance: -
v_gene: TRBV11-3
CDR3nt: TGTGCCAGCAGCTTGGGGCAATTCGAGACCCAGTACTTC
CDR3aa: CASSLGQFETQYF

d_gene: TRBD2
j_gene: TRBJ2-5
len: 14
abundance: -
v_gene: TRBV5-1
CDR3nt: TGCGCCAGCAGCGCGGGACTAGCGAAAGAGACCCAGTACTTC
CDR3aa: CASSAGLAKETQYF

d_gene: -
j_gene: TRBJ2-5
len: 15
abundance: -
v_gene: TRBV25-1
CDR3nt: TGTGCCAGCAGTGAATACCGCCAGGGGCAAGAGACCCAGTACTTC
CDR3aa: CASSEYRQGQETQYF

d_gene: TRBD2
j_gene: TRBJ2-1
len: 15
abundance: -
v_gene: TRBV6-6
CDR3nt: TGTGCCAGCAGCCCAACTAGCGGGTTATACAATGAGCAGTTCTTC
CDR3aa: CASSPTSGLYNEQFF

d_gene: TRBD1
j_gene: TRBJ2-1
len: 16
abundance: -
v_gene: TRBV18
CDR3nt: TGTGCCAGCTCCGAAATGGGGACAGCGTCCTACAATGAGCAGTTCTTC
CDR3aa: CASSEMGTASYNEQFF

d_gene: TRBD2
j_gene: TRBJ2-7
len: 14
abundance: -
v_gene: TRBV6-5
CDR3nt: TGTGCCAGCAGTCGGACTAGCGGGACGTACGAGCAGTACTTC
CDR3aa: CASSRTSGTYEQYF

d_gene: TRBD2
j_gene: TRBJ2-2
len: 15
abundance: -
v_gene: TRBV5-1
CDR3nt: TGCGCCAGCAGCTTGAGGCTAGCGGGAGCCGGGGAGCTGTTTTTT
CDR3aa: CASSLRLAGAGELFF

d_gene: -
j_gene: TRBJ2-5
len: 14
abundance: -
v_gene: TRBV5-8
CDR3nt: TGTGCCAGCACCCCTAGGGGGATTAGCGAGACCCAGTACTTC
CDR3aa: CASTPRGISETQYF

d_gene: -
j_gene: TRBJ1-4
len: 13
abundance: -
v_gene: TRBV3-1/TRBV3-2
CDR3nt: TGTGCCAGCAGCCAAGCCCAGACAGGAAAACTGTTTTTT
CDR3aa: CASSQAQTGKLFF

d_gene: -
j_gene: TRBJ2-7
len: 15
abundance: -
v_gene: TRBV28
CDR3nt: TGTGCCAGCAGTTTGGCGGGGGCCCCAGACTACGAGCAGTACTTC
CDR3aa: CASSLAGAPDYEQYF

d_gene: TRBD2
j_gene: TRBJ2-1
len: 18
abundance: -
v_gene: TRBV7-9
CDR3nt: TGTGCCAGCAGCTTGCCCTTCCGACTAGCGGGGGTACACAATGAGCAGTTCTTC
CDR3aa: CASSLPFRLAGVHNEQFF

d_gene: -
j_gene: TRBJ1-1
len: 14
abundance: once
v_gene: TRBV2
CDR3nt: TGTGCCAGCAGTGAAAGGCGGATGAACACTGAAGCTTTCTTT
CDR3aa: CASSERRMNTEAFF

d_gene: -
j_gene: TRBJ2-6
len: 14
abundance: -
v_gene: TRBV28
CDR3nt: TGTGCCAGCAGGAATCGGGTTGGGGCCAACGTCCTGACTTTC
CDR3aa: CASRNRVGANVLTF

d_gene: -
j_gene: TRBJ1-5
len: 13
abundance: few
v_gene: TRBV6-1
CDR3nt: TGTGCCAGCAGCCCATTTAGCAATCAGCCCCAGCATTTT
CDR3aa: CASSPFSNQPQHF

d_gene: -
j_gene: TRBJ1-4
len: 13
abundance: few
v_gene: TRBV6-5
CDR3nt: TGTGCCAGCAGTTACGTGAGGAATGAAAAACTGTTTTTT
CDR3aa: CASSYVRNEKLFF

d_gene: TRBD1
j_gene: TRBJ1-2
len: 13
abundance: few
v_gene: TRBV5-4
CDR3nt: TGTGCCAGCAGCACGGGGACAGGGATCGGCTACACCTTC
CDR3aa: CASSTGTGIGYTF

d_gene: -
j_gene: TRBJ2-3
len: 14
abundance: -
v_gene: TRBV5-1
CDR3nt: TGCGCCAGCAGCCTGAACAGGGACACAGATACGCAGTATTTT
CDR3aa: CASSLNRDTDTQYF

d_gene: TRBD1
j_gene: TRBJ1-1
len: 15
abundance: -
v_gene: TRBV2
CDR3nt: TGTGCCAGCAGTGAGCGGACAGGTGGATTCACTGAAGCTTTCTTT
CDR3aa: CASSERTGGFTEAFF

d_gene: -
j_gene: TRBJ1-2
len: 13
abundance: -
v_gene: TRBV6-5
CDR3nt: TGTGCCAGCAGGAAGACAGGTAGCTATGGCTACACCTTC
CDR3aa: CASRKTGSYGYTF

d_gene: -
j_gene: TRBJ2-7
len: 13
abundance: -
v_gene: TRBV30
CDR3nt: TGTGCCTGGGGTGGGGACACCGCCTACGAGCAGTACTTC
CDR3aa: CAWGGDTAYEQYF

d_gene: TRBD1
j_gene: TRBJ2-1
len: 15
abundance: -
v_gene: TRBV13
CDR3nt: TGTGCCAGCAGAGCAGGGACAGGGTGGGCCAATGAGCAGTTCTTC
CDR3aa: CASRAGTGWANEQFF

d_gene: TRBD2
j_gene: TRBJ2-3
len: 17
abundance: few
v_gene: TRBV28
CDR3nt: TGTGCCAGCAGTGGACTAGCGGGAGGGCCGGGCACAGATACGCAGTATTTT
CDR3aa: CASSGLAGGPGTDTQYF

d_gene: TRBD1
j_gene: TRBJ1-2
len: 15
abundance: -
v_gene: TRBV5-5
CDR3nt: TGTGCCAGCAGCCCCAGGACAGGGGGCGACTATGGCTACACCTTC
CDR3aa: CASSPRTGGDYGYTF